The rows below give T cell receptor beta chains drawn from one sample of a study of blood T cell repertoires in COVID-19. Only in-frame clones appear in the TCRdb table, and some are missing; sequencing was by immunoSEQ multiplex PCR. The sample has over 85,000 clones, more than 75% seen once. Sequencing was performed on peripheral blood. Source of these receptors: a man aged 60 to 75 with active or convalescent COVID-19. Each CDR3 is given with its conserved first and last residue. Fields, in order: J gene, V gene, clone size, D gene, CDR3 DNA, CDR3 protein. D genes are given only for firm matches. The size of a clone is reported for some rows only, either as once, few or many, or as a class for expanded clones.

>TRBJ2-3|TRBV18|.|.
TGTGCCAGCTCACCTCGTCGAACAGGCACAGATACGCAGTATTTT
CASSPRRTGTDTQYF
>TRBJ1-2|TRBV30|.|.
TGTGCCTGGAGGGAGAGTGGCTACACCTTC
CAWRESGYTF
>TRBJ2-2|TRBV5-1|once|.
TGCGCCAGCAGCTTGGCCACTGCCAGCGCGAACACCGGGGAGCTGTTTTTT
CASSLATASANTGELFF
>TRBJ1-2|TRBV6-5|.|TRBD1
TGTGCCAGCAGGACAGGGTGGGTCTATGGCTACACCTTC
CASRTGWVYGYTF
>TRBJ2-2|TRBV7-2|.|.
TGTGCCAGCAGAACCTATTCGAACACCGGGGAGCTGTTTTTT
CASRTYSNTGELFF
>TRBJ1-1|TRBV6-1|.|.
TGTGCCAGCAGTGATCTGGGGCAGGGGAACACTGAAGCTTTCTTT
CASSDLGQGNTEAFF
>TRBJ2-1|TRBV6-5|few|TRBD1
TGTGCCAGCAGTTTGGGACAGCCGGACTCCTACAATGAGCAGTTCTTC
CASSLGQPDSYNEQFF
>TRBJ1-3|TRBV3-1/TRBV3-2|.|.
TGTGCCAGCAGCCCCCGGGAGTCTGGAAACACCATATATTTT
CASSPRESGNTIYF
>TRBJ1-4|TRBV6-5|.|TRBD1
TGTGCCAGCAGTTCGACAGGGGCAACTAATGAAAAACTGTTTTTT
CASSSTGATNEKLFF
>TRBJ2-5|TRBV24-1|.|.
TGTGCCACCAGCTGGGGGCAGGAAGAGACCCAGTACTTC
CATSWGQEETQYF
>TRBJ2-7|TRBV11-2|few|.
TGTGCCAGCAGCCACTACAGGAGTTCCTACGAGCAGTACTTC
CASSHYRSSYEQYF
>TRBJ2-2|TRBV7-2|few|.
TGTGCCAGCAGCCCCGGGGTTACGGACACCGGGGAGCTGTTTTTT
CASSPGVTDTGELFF
>TRBJ2-5|TRBV2|few|.
TGTGCCAGCAGCGTCCGGGGCCAAGAGACCCAGTACTTC
CASSVRGQETQYF
>TRBJ2-4|TRBV27|.|TRBD2
TGTGCCAGCAGCGGACTAGTCGGGGTCTTC
CASSGLVGVF
>TRBJ2-1|TRBV5-1|once|TRBD2
TGCGCCAGCAGCTTGGGGAATACGGGACTAGCGGGGACCAATGAGCAGTTCTTC
CASSLGNTGLAGTNEQFF
>TRBJ1-2|TRBV30|.|TRBD1
TGTGCCTGGTGGACAGGGAGGGAAACCGGCTACACCTTC
CAWWTGRETGYTF
>TRBJ2-1|TRBV12-3/TRBV12-4|.|.
TGTGCCAGCAGTTTTATTGAGAATGAGCAGTTCTTC
CASSFIENEQFF
>TRBJ2-3|TRBV6-5|.|TRBD2
TGTGCCAGCCGGGCTAGCGGGGTTCGCACAGATACGCAGTATTTT
CASRASGVRTDTQYF
>TRBJ1-2|TRBV5-3|.|.
TGTGCCAGAAGCTTGGAAGATTGCGAGGGAATGAACTATGGCTACACCTTC
CARSLEDCEGMNYGYTF
>TRBJ2-2|TRBV7-2|.|.
TGTGCCAGCAGCTCCGAGGCCGGGGAGCTGTTTTTT
CASSSEAGELFF
>TRBJ1-2|TRBV28|.|TRBD1
TGTGCCAGCAGTCCTCGGGGGACAGGGGGCCTTGGCTACACCTTC
CASSPRGTGGLGYTF
>TRBJ1-6|TRBV11-2|.|.
TGTGCCAGCAGCTCCATCGCCGGACAGAGGAATTCACCCCTCCACTTT
CASSSIAGQRNSPLHF
>TRBJ2-5|TRBV7-9|.|.
TGTGCCAGCAGCTCAAGGGGGTACTTC
CASSSRGYF
>TRBJ2-3|TRBV7-8|.|TRBD2
TGTGCCAGCAGACACCTAGCGGGCCCTCCCCATGATACGCAGTATTTT
CASRHLAGPPHDTQYF
>TRBJ2-4|TRBV9|.|.
TGTGCCAGCAGTCCAGGGGTTAGTTTGGCCAAAAACATTCAGTACTTC
CASSPGVSLAKNIQYF
>TRBJ2-7|TRBV20-1|.|.
TGCAGTGCTAAGGGGGGGGGCGAGCAGTACTTC
CSAKGGGEQYF
>TRBJ2-4|TRBV6-2/TRBV6-3|.|.
TGTGCCAGCAGTTACGGCGGCGGAGCCAAAAACATTCAGTACTTC
CASSYGGGAKNIQYF
>TRBJ2-3|TRBV18|.|TRBD2
TGTGCCAGCTCACTCGGACTAGCGGCGAGCACAGATACGCAGTATTTT
CASSLGLAASTDTQYF
>TRBJ1-2|TRBV7-2|.|.
TGTGCCAGCAGCTCAGACAGGTTGGGCTACACCTTC
CASSSDRLGYTF
>TRBJ2-7|TRBV18|.|.
TGTGCCAGCTCCCAGGGGTATTCCTACGAGCAGTACTTC
CASSQGYSYEQYF
>TRBJ2-1|TRBV7-9|once|TRBD2
TGTGCCAGCAGCCCCAGCGAAGTAGCGGGAGGGTACAATGAGCAGTTCTTC
CASSPSEVAGGYNEQFF
>TRBJ1-1|TRBV18|few|.
TGTGCCAGCTCACCAGGGGGGACGATGGGTGAAGCTTTCTTT
CASSPGGTMGEAFF
>TRBJ1-2|TRBV7-9|.|.
TGTGCCAGCAGCTTAAGCGGGGCCGCTGATGGCTACACCTTC
CASSLSGAADGYTF
>TRBJ2-5|TRBV5-6|.|TRBD2
TGTGCCAGCATCCAACGGGGGGGGCCCCAGACCCAGTACTTC
CASIQRGGPQTQYF
>TRBJ2-3|TRBV6-2/TRBV6-3|.|TRBD2
TGTGCCAGCAGTCCCGCCGGACTAGCGGCTAGCACAGATACGCAGTATTTT
CASSPAGLAASTDTQYF
>TRBJ1-5|TRBV19|.|.
TGTGCCAGTAGTATGGGAGGGCTTAATAGCAATCAGCCCCAGCATTTT
CASSMGGLNSNQPQHF
>TRBJ1-5|TRBV18|many|.
TGTGCCAGCTCACCATCGGGGAATCAGCCCCAGCATTTT
CASSPSGNQPQHF
>TRBJ2-1|TRBV5-1|.|TRBD1
TGCGCCAGCAGCTTGGAAGGACAGGGGGCAAACAATGAGCAGTTCTTC
CASSLEGQGANNEQFF
>TRBJ2-1|TRBV11-2|.|TRBD1
TGTGCCAGCACATCCGGGACAGGCAAGGTCGGGTCCTACAATGAGCAGTTCTTC
CASTSGTGKVGSYNEQFF
>TRBJ2-1|TRBV19|.|TRBD2
TGTGCCAGTAGTCCCGGGACTAGGGGCGGTGAGCAGTTCTTC
CASSPGTRGGEQFF
>TRBJ2-7|TRBV6-1|.|.
TGTGCCAGCAGTGAAGCGACAAGGTGGCGCCAAACCTACGAGCAGTACTTC
CASSEATRWRQTYEQYF
>TRBJ2-1|TRBV5-6|.|.
TGTGCCAGCAGCTTGTTTCAGACGACACACAATGAGCAGTTCTTC
CASSLFQTTHNEQFF
>TRBJ2-5|TRBV5-1|.|.
TGCGCCAGCAGCTTGGCCGGGAGAGACCAAGAGACCCAGTACTTC
CASSLAGRDQETQYF
>TRBJ2-1|TRBV5-4|few|TRBD1
TGTGCCAGCAGCTTAGGGACAGCATACAATGAGCAGTTCTTC
CASSLGTAYNEQFF
>TRBJ2-3|TRBV3-1/TRBV3-2|.|TRBD2
TGTGCCAGCAGCCAAGTTGGCTCATGGACTAGCGGGGGCCTCTCAGATACGCAGTATTTT
CASSQVGSWTSGGLSDTQYF
>TRBJ1-3|TRBV6-6|.|.
TGTGCCAGCAGTTACGGAGCGGGCTCTGGAAACACCATATATTTT
CASSYGAGSGNTIYF
>TRBJ1-2|TRBV20-1|.|TRBD1
TGCAGTGCCACGACAGGGGGTGGCTACACCTTC
CSATTGGGYTF
>TRBJ2-4|TRBV10-3|.|.
TGTGCCATCAGTGACGGCGGAGGCAAAAACATTCAGTACTTC
CAISDGGGKNIQYF
>TRBJ2-1|TRBV9|.|TRBD1
TGTGCCAGCAGCCTAACTTCCGGGACAGGGGACAATGAGCAGTTCTTC
CASSLTSGTGDNEQFF
>TRBJ1-2|TRBV6-5|.|.
TGTGCCAGCACCGAGCAGGGCTGGAGCTATGGCTACACCTTC
CASTEQGWSYGYTF
>TRBJ1-4|TRBV28|few|.
TGTGCCAGCAGTTTTATCCAGTCCAATGAAAAACTGTTTTTT
CASSFIQSNEKLFF
>TRBJ1-1|TRBV6-6|.|.
TGTGCCTCACACCGGGGGGCGCGCACTGAAGCTTTCTTT
CASHRGARTEAFF
>TRBJ1-1|TRBV2|.|.
TGTGCCAGCTTCGTGAGGGTAGGGGGCACTGAAGCTTTCTTT
CASFVRVGGTEAFF